This is a list of T cell receptor beta chains from one sample in a study of T cell repertoires in ileal Crohn's disease. The protocol was immunoSEQ multiplex PCR, while the TCRdb copy is restricted to in-frame clones and leaves out a portion. The sample includes over 10,000 clones, around 80% of them seen just once. Material: ileal tissue. All receptors derive from an adult with Crohn's disease. The CDR3 runs from the conserved cysteine through the conserved F or W. The D gene is left open where the match is weak. Some rows have no size entry. The others give once, few or many, or a class for an expanded clone.

cdr3_nt cdr3_aa j_call d_call clone_size v_call
TGTGCCAGCAGCTTAGGAGTACAGGCTCTTGCGGGGGAGACCCAGTACTTC CASSLGVQALAGETQYF TRBJ2-5 - - TRBV7-8
TGCGCCAGCAGCTTGTTAGGGGCTGGCGGGGAGCTGTTTTTT CASSLLGAGGELFF TRBJ2-2 - - TRBV5-1
TGTGCCAGCAGTAACGGGTGGTCTGAAGCTTTCTTT CASSNGWSEAFF TRBJ1-1 - - TRBV6-5
TGCGCCAGCAGCCAACGACTAGCGGGACTTATGGATACGCAGTATTTT CASSQRLAGLMDTQYF TRBJ2-3 TRBD2 - TRBV4-1
TGTGCCAGCAGCGTAGGACTAGCGGGAGTAAGTGGCGAGCAGTACTTC CASSVGLAGVSGEQYF TRBJ2-7 TRBD2 - TRBV9
TGTGCCACCCATCCCCGGGGGGACAATGAGCAGTTCTTC CATHPRGDNEQFF TRBJ2-1 TRBD2 - TRBV27
TGCGCCAGCAGCTTTGTCGGCGGGAAGAACACCGGGGAGCTGTTTTTT CASSFVGGKNTGELFF TRBJ2-2 - - TRBV5-1
TGTGCCAGCAGCGTCTCCGGTAGCGGACTCTACGAGCAGTACTTC CASSVSGSGLYEQYF TRBJ2-7 - - TRBV9
TGTGCCAGCAGTCCCGCCGGACTTAGGGCTTTCTTT CASSPAGLRAFF TRBJ1-1 - - TRBV6-5
TGCGCCAGCAGCCGGGCGGGGGGCGGCACAGATACGCAGTATTTT CASSRAGGGTDTQYF TRBJ2-3 TRBD2 - TRBV5-1
TGTGCCAGCAGCCAAGCAACTAGCGCGGAAGCCAAAAACATTCAGTACTTC CASSQATSAEAKNIQYF TRBJ2-4 TRBD2 - TRBV16
TGTGCCAGCAGCTTAACCCCGACAGGTCGGAACACTGAAGCTTTCTTT CASSLTPTGRNTEAFF TRBJ1-1 - - TRBV7-3
TGTGCCAGCAGCCCGGGACTAGCGGTGCACAATGAGCAGTTCTTC CASSPGLAVHNEQFF TRBJ2-1 TRBD2 - TRBV11-3
TGTGCCAGCAGCGCGGACACTTTAAAGCCTAATGAAAAACTGTTTTTT CASSADTLKPNEKLFF TRBJ1-4 - few TRBV11-1
TGTGCCAGCAGCTTAGGTAGCGGGAGCGGAGGCTCCTACAATGAGCAGTTCTTC CASSLGSGSGGSYNEQFF TRBJ2-1 TRBD2 few TRBV11-3
TGTGCCAGCAGCCCAACTGGAGATACGCAGTATTTT CASSPTGDTQYF TRBJ2-3 - - TRBV6-6
TGTGCCAGCAGGTTGACAGGGGGCTTGACTGAAGCTTTCTTT CASRLTGGLTEAFF TRBJ1-1 TRBD1 - TRBV7-2
TGTGCCAGTAGTCCCTTATTGGGGGCAGGAACTAATGAAAAACTGTTTTTT CASSPLLGAGTNEKLFF TRBJ1-4 - once TRBV19
TGTGCCAGCAGCTTAGCGCCCGGGATCGGCAATTCACCCCTCCACTTT CASSLAPGIGNSPLHF TRBJ1-6 - few TRBV7-2
TGTGCCAGCACCCCCGGGACAGGGGTAAAAAATTCACCCCTCCACTTT CASTPGTGVKNSPLHF TRBJ1-6 TRBD1 - TRBV6-6
TGTGCCAGCAGCTTAAGGACAGGTGGCGATTTCTATGGCTACACCTTC CASSLRTGGDFYGYTF TRBJ1-2 TRBD1 - TRBV7-8
TGTGCCAGTAGTACCCGATCCGGGGGGCCGGGGGAGACCCAGTACTTC CASSTRSGGPGETQYF TRBJ2-5 - - TRBV19
TGTGCCTGGAGTGAAACAGGGGGAGACGCGACCCAGTACTTC CAWSETGGDATQYF TRBJ2-5 TRBD1 - TRBV30
TGCGCCAGCAGCCAGATAAGCGAGGGCAATCAGCCCCAGCATTTT CASSQISEGNQPQHF TRBJ1-5 - - TRBV4-1
TGTGCCAGCTCACCTTCGACAGGAGGAACGGCTGAAGCTTTCTTT CASSPSTGGTAEAFF TRBJ1-1 - - TRBV18
TGTGCCACCAGCAGTCTGACAGGGACCCTATTGGACTATGGCTACACCTTC CATSSLTGTLLDYGYTF TRBJ1-2 TRBD1 - TRBV15
TGTGCCAGCAGTCCGGGACACCGTTACGAGCAGTACTTC CASSPGHRYEQYF TRBJ2-7 - - TRBV6-5
TGCAGCGTTGAAGGGCTTCTTGACAGATTATCCTACGAGCAGTACTTC CSVEGLLDRLSYEQYF TRBJ2-7 - once TRBV29-1
TGTGCCAGCAGCGCGACAGGGGATAATTCACCCCTCCACTTT CASSATGDNSPLHF TRBJ1-6 TRBD1 - TRBV9
TGTGCCAGCAGTTTAGAAGGGGGAGCTAATGAAAAACTGTTTTTT CASSLEGGANEKLFF TRBJ1-4 - - TRBV27
TGTGCCAGCAGCTTCGGGAGGGCCCGCCAAGAGACCCAGTACTTC CASSFGRARQETQYF TRBJ2-5 TRBD2 - TRBV7-2
TGTGCCAGCAGTGACTCCAGGGTCGGCGGCTACACCTTC CASSDSRVGGYTF TRBJ1-2 - - TRBV6-4
TGCGCCAGCAGCCGAGACAGCAGTCCTTCACCCCTCCACTTT CASSRDSSPSPLHF TRBJ1-6 - few TRBV5-1
TGTGCCAGCAGTGATGGGACTAGCGGGGGGGCCGAGACCCAGTACTTC CASSDGTSGGAETQYF TRBJ2-5 TRBD2 - TRBV2
TGTGCCTGTCAGGACAGGGGATACGAGCAGTACTTC CACQDRGYEQYF TRBJ2-7 TRBD1 few TRBV30
TGTGCCAGCAGTTCGACGGGACTCTCGAGCTCTGGGGCCAACGTCCTGACTTTC CASSSTGLSSSGANVLTF TRBJ2-6 - - TRBV28
TGCGCCAGCAGCCCCGAGATCCAAGAGACCCAGTACTTC CASSPEIQETQYF TRBJ2-5 - - TRBV5-1
TGTGCCAGCACCCGAATAACAGGGGGCGCGAGGGGCTACACCTTC CASTRITGGARGYTF TRBJ1-2 TRBD1 - TRBV6-5
TGTGCCAGCAGCCGGACTAGCGGGAAAAACGTCGCGTTTTTT CASSRTSGKNVAFF TRBJ2-2 TRBD2 - TRBV13
TGTGCCAGCAGCCAAGTTAGCTACGAGCAGTACTTC CASSQVSYEQYF TRBJ2-7 - - TRBV14
TGTGCCAGCAGTTTAGCAACAACAGGGGGCAGCTACACCTTC CASSLATTGGSYTF TRBJ1-2 TRBD1 - TRBV27
TGCGCCAGCAGCGGGACTAGCGGGGGGGCCTTCCAAGAGACCCAGTACTTC CASSGTSGGAFQETQYF TRBJ2-5 TRBD2 - TRBV4-1
TGTGCCAGCAGCTTCAACAGGGGGGAAGTGTATAGCAATCAGCCCCAGCATTTT CASSFNRGEVYSNQPQHF TRBJ1-5 TRBD1 - TRBV7-2
TGTGCCAGCAGGCCCAATTCACAGGGGGCTTCGGGCTACACCTTC CASRPNSQGASGYTF TRBJ1-2 TRBD1 - TRBV7-2
TGCGCCAGCAGCCAAGGTCCGGCGACAGGGGGCAATCAGCCCCAGCATTTT CASSQGPATGGNQPQHF TRBJ1-5 TRBD1 - TRBV4-3
TGCGCCAGCAGTCTAGCGAGCAATGAGCAGTTCTTC CASSLASNEQFF TRBJ2-1 - - TRBV10-2
TGTGCCAGCAGCTCCCCGACAGGGGCCGGCTACACCTTC CASSSPTGAGYTF TRBJ1-2 TRBD1 - TRBV7-2
TGTGCCAGCAGCCCCCCCTTCGGGAGCCTGGGCTATGAGCAGTTCTTC CASSPPFGSLGYEQFF TRBJ2-1 - - TRBV11-2
TGTGCCTGGAGTGTAAGGACTAGAAGGGAAATGGATGAGAATGAGCAGTTCTTC CAWSVRTRREMDENEQFF TRBJ2-1 TRBD2 once TRBV30
TGTGCCAGCAGCCAAGAGCGGAGGAAAGAGACCCAGTACTTC CASSQERRKETQYF TRBJ2-5 - - TRBV14
TGTGCCAGCAGTGAAGGCAGGGCCTCACCCCTCCACTTT CASSEGRASPLHF TRBJ1-6 - - TRBV2
TGCGCCAGCAGCTTGGGGGCGGGGCAGACCCAAGAGACCCAGTACTTC CASSLGAGQTQETQYF TRBJ2-5 - once TRBV5-1
TGTGCCAGCGATACAGGGACGGGGTCTGAAGCTTTCTTT CASDTGTGSEAFF TRBJ1-1 - - TRBV2